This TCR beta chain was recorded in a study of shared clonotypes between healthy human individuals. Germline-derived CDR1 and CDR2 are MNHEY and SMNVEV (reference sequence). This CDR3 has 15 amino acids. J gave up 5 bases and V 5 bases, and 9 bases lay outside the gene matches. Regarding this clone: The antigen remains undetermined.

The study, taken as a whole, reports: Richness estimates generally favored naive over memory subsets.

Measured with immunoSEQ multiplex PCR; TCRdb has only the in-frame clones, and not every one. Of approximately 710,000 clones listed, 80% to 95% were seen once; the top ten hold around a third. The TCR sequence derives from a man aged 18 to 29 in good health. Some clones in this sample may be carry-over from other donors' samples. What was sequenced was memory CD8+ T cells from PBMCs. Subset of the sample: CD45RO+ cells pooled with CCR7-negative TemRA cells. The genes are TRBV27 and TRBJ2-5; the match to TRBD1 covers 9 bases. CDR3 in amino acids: CASSPRTGERETQYF. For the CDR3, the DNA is TGTGCCAGCAGTCCGAGGACAGGGGAAAGGGAGACCCAGTACTTC.